Given below is one T cell receptor beta chain in context. Clones were sequenced by immunoSEQ multiplex PCR, and TCRdb holds only the in-frame ones, with some missing. The sample lists approximately 27,000 clones; approximately 75% were seen once. This specimen comes from a study of preoperative IRX-2 immunotherapy in early breast cancer. As for treatment: preoperative locoregional IRX-2 cytokine immunotherapy. Samples came from a phase Ib trial of preoperative locoregional IRX-2 cytokine immunotherapy. The material was lymph node tissue, obtained after IRX-2 immunotherapy. This TCR was sampled from a human donor with breast cancer.

CDR3 nucleotide sequence: TGTGCCAGTTCGAACAGGGGGAACACCGGGGAGCTGTTTTTT. This translates into CASSNRGNTGELFF. This chain connects TRBV7-2 to TRBJ2-2; 7 nucleotides agree with TRBD1. The CDR3 length is 14 residues. Looked up from germline, CDR1 is SGHTA and CDR2 is FQGNSA. V dropped 9 bases and J dropped 1; count of bases not matched to a gene: 5.